Listed below are T cell receptor beta chains from one sample, sequenced in a study of CD8 T cells in ankylosing spondylitis. Via MiXCR, TCRdb re-called the 5' RACE reads, giving one row per CDR3 protein. The sample carries about 800,000 distinct CDR3 sequences, roughly 10% recorded once. Sequenced sample: blood, either unsorted or a sorted T cell fraction (not recorded which). The receptors shown here come from a male donor with ankylosing spondylitis. Both conserved end residues are part of each CDR3. A D gene is named only where the DNA matches it firmly. The size entry is marked missing in some rows and otherwise reads once, few, many or a size class.

j_call	d_call	v_call	clone_size	cdr3_aa	cdr3_nt
TRBJ1-2	-	TRBV20-1	few	CSAYPGWGRTNYGYTF	TGCAGTGCTTACCCGGGATGGGGGCGGACTAACTATGGCTACACCTTC
TRBJ1-5	-	TRBV20-1	-	CSASRINQPQHF	TGCAGTGCCTCCAGGATCAATCAGCCCCAGCATTTT
TRBJ2-1	TRBD2	TRBV20-1	-	CSAHRDSGDVQFF	TGCAGTGCCCATCGGGATAGCGGGGACGTGCAGTTCTTC
TRBJ1-5	-	TRBV28	few	CASTVSNQPQHF	TGTGCCTCGACGGTTAGCAATCAGCCCCAGCATTTT
TRBJ1-1	TRBD1	TRBV20-1	many	CSARGQGALGHAEAFF	TGCAGTGCTAGAGGACAGGGGGCTCTCGGGCACGCTGAAGCTTTCTTT
TRBJ2-1	-	TRBV9	-	CASSVVSPNEQFF	TGTGCCAGCAGCGTAGTTTCGCCCAATGAGCAGTTCTTC
TRBJ2-3	-	TRBV7-3	-	CASSDQIWTGTDTQYF	TGTGCCAGCAGCGATCAAATTTGGACAGGCACAGATACGCAGTATTTT
TRBJ2-3	TRBD2	TRBV12-3/TRBV12-4	few	CASKRREITDTQYF	TGTGCCAGCAAGAGGCGGGAGATCACAGATACGCAGTATTTT
TRBJ1-2	-	TRBV12-3/TRBV12-4	many	CASSSRGTYGYTF	TGTGCCAGCAGTTCCAGGGGCACCTATGGCTACACCTTC
TRBJ2-2	-	TRBV7-2	few	CASSLRQVFNTGELFF	TGTGCCAGCAGCCTAAGACAGGTCTTCAACACCGGGGAGCTGTTTTTT
TRBJ2-1	-	TRBV9	-	CASSIRDSSYNEQFF	TGTGCCAGCAGCATCCGGGACTCGTCCTACAATGAGCAGTTCTTC
TRBJ2-1	TRBD2	TRBV27	few	CASSLEGVAGGWKQFF	TGTGCCAGCAGTTTAGAGGGAGTAGCGGGAGGCTGGAAGCAGTTCTTC
TRBJ1-4	-	TRBV5-5	-	CASSPGRSNEKLFF	TGTGCCAGCAGCCCGGGACGTAGTAATGAAAAACTGTTTTTT
TRBJ2-2	-	TRBV5-1	-	CASSPGHLFGELFF	TGCGCCAGCAGCCCCGGACACCTATTCGGGGAGCTGTTTTTT
TRBJ2-3	-	TRBV5-1	many	CASSSDPTHTDTQYF	TGCGCCAGCAGCTCGGACCCAACCCACACAGATACGCAGTATTTT
TRBJ2-3	TRBD1	TRBV11-2	-	CASSLTTGAPGWAQYF	TGTGCCAGCAGCCTAACAACAGGGGCCCCGGGGTGGGCGCAGTATTTT
TRBJ2-7	TRBD1	TRBV20-1	-	CSASRDRGRWEQYF	TGCAGTGCTAGCCGGGACAGGGGGCGCTGGGAGCAGTACTTC
TRBJ1-2	-	TRBV30	few	CAWSVELSSGYTF	TGTGCCTGGAGTGTGGAATTATCGTCGGGCTACACCTTC
TRBJ1-6	TRBD1	TRBV10-1	-	CASSEGTASPLHF	TGCGCCAGCAGTGAGGGGACAGCCTCACCCCTCCACTTT
TRBJ2-7	-	TRBV5-1	-	CASSLVPESYEQYF	TGCGCCAGCAGCTTGGTTCCAGAATCCTACGAGCAGTACTTC
TRBJ2-5	TRBD1	TRBV20-1	-	CSAIHVDRVRQETQYF	TGCAGTGCTATCCACGTGGACAGGGTGCGGCAAGAGACCCAGTACTTC
TRBJ2-3	-	TRBV29-1	-	CSVTGTADLSTDTQYF	TGCAGCGTTACCGGGACCGCCGACCTAAGCACAGATACGCAGTATTTT
TRBJ1-1	TRBD1	TRBV10-3	-	CAISKAGTENTEAFF	TGTGCCATCAGTAAAGCCGGGACAGAGAACACTGAAGCTTTCTTT
TRBJ1-1	TRBD1	TRBV28	many	CASNRGQGTEAFF	TGTGCCAGCAACCGAGGACAGGGCACTGAAGCTTTCTTT
TRBJ2-1	TRBD1	TRBV11-2	many	CASSFGTGYNEQFF	TGTGCCAGCAGCTTCGGGACAGGGTACAATGAGCAGTTCTTC
TRBJ2-7	TRBD1	TRBV5-1	many	CASRDTTGDEQYF	TGCGCCAGCAGGGACACAACAGGGGACGAGCAGTACTTC
TRBJ2-7	-	TRBV5-1	-	CASSLGSRNEQCF	TGCGCCAGCAGCTTGGGTTCCAGGAACGAGCAGTGCTTC